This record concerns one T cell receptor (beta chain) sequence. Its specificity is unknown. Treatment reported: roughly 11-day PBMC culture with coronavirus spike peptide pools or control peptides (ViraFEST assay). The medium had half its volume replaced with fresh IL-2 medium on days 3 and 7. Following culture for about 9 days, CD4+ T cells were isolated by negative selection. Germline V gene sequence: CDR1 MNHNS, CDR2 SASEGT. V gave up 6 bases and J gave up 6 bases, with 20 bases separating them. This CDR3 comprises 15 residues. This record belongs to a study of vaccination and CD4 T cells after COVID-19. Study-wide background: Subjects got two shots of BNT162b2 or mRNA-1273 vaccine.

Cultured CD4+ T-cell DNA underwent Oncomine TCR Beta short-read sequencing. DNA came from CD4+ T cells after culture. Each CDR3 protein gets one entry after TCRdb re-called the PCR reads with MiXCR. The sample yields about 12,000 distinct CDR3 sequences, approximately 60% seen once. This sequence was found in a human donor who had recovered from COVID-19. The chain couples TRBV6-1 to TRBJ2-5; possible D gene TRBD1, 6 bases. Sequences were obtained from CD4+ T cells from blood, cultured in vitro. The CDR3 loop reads CASSGKVRGLQTQYF. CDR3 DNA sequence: TGTGCCAGCAGCGGGAAGGTCAGGGGATTGCAGACCCAGTACTTC.